The rows below give T cell receptor beta chains drawn from one sample of a study of shared clonotypes between healthy human individuals. Data came from immunoSEQ multiplex PCR; TCRdb stores just in-frame clones and leaves some out. There are roughly 590,000 clones in the sample; 95% to 96% occur only once, and 0.11% lies in the top ten. The sample consisted of naive CD8+ T cells sorted from blood. The receptors were sampled from a young woman in good health. Each CDR3 is given with its conserved first and last residue. D genes are given only for firm matches. The listing skips clone size in some rows; elsewhere it reads once, few, many or a size class.

v_gene	j_gene	abundance	d_gene	CDR3aa	CDR3nt
TRBV5-4	TRBJ1-4	-	-	CASSLGEKLFF	TGTGCCAGCAGCTTGGGGGAAAAACTGTTTTTT
TRBV7-6	TRBJ2-7	-	TRBD2	CASSLASGNYEQYF	TGTGCCAGCAGCTTAGCTAGCGGGAACTACGAGCAGTACTTC
TRBV19	TRBJ1-1	-	TRBD1	CASRKDREGSAEAFF	TGTGCCAGTAGAAAGGACAGGGAAGGATCGGCTGAAGCTTTCTTT
TRBV7-8	TRBJ2-7	-	-	CASSASYPGAIYEQYF	TGTGCCAGCAGCGCGTCCTACCCGGGGGCGATCTACGAGCAGTACTTC
TRBV4-1	TRBJ2-7	-	TRBD2	CASSQGVLAGSSYEQYF	TGCGCCAGCAGCCAAGGAGTCCTAGCGGGCAGCTCCTACGAGCAGTACTTC
TRBV28	TRBJ1-5	-	-	CASSPNSFNQPQHF	TGTGCCAGCAGTCCCAACAGTTTCAATCAGCCCCAGCATTTT
TRBV28	TRBJ2-7	-	-	CASSFDRRVSYEQYF	TGTGCCAGCAGTTTCGACAGGCGTGTTTCCTACGAGCAGTACTTC
TRBV28	TRBJ2-7	-	TRBD1	CASSRGTGVHEQYF	TGTGCCAGCAGTAGAGGGACAGGGGTTCACGAGCAGTACTTC
TRBV6-5	TRBJ2-5	-	-	CASRGAQTQYF	TGTGCCAGCAGGGGAGCTCAAACCCAGTACTTC
TRBV30	TRBJ2-5	-	-	CAWSGEGGETQYF	TGTGCCTGGAGTGGTGAAGGCGGGGAGACCCAGTACTTC
TRBV28	TRBJ2-7	-	TRBD1	CASSETGGAHEQYF	TGTGCCAGCAGTGAGACAGGGGGCGCCCACGAGCAGTACTTC
TRBV27	TRBJ1-5	-	-	CASSPVGGGQPQHF	TGTGCCAGCAGCCCAGTAGGGGGTGGTCAGCCCCAGCATTTT
TRBV6-5	TRBJ2-7	-	TRBD1	CASSYSLDRVYYEQYF	TGTGCCAGCAGTTACTCGTTGGACAGGGTTTACTACGAGCAGTACTTC
TRBV5-1	TRBJ2-7	-	TRBD2	CASSLRLAGVHEQYF	TGCGCCAGCAGCTTGAGACTAGCGGGAGTGCACGAGCAGTACTTC
TRBV6-6	TRBJ2-1	-	TRBD2	CASTDNSGSSYNEQFF	TGTGCCAGCACCGACAATAGCGGGAGTTCCTACAATGAGCAGTTCTTC
TRBV10-2	TRBJ2-7	-	-	CASSDVSEAYEQYF	TGCGCCAGCAGTGATGTCAGCGAGGCCTACGAGCAGTACTTC
TRBV5-1	TRBJ2-7	-	-	CASSIGPDYEQYF	TGCGCCAGCAGCATAGGACCAGACTACGAGCAGTACTTC
TRBV28	TRBJ2-7	-	TRBD2	CASSFNGDYRTEQYF	TGTGCCAGCAGTTTCAACGGGGACTACCGTACGGAGCAGTACTTC
TRBV28	TRBJ2-4	-	-	CASSFRESVIQYF	TGTGCCAGCAGTTTCAGGGAATCGGTCATTCAGTACTTC
TRBV13	TRBJ2-1	-	TRBD1	CASSLGQGANEQFF	TGTGCCAGCAGCTTAGGACAGGGGGCCAATGAGCAGTTCTTC
TRBV6-5	TRBJ2-3	-	-	CASSYVPADTQYF	TGTGCCAGCAGTTACGTACCGGCAGATACGCAGTATTTT
TRBV11-2	TRBJ1-5	-	-	CASSLDRGNQPQHF	TGTGCCAGCAGCTTAGATAGGGGTAATCAGCCCCAGCATTTT
TRBV9	TRBJ1-2	-	-	CASSGYRQPTYGYTF	TGTGCCAGCAGCGGATACCGACAGCCCACCTATGGCTACACCTTC
TRBV4-1	TRBJ1-2	-	-	CASSQVSGTGYTF	TGCGCCAGCAGCCAAGTTTCCGGGACCGGCTACACCTTC
TRBV4-1	TRBJ1-3	-	-	CASSQGTVPGNTIYF	TGCGCCAGCAGCCAAGGGACAGTTCCTGGAAACACCATATATTTT
TRBV7-9	TRBJ2-1	once	-	CASSPPIGGDSSYNEQFF	TGTGCCAGCAGCCCCCCCATTGGAGGGGACAGCTCCTACAATGAGCAGTTCTTC
TRBV11-2	TRBJ2-7	-	-	CASSLEGLTYYEQYF	TGTGCCAGCAGCTTAGAGGGACTGACCTATTACGAGCAGTACTTC
TRBV2	TRBJ2-2	-	-	CASSENSGGVTGELFF	TGTGCCAGCAGTGAAAACAGTGGGGGAGTCACCGGGGAGCTGTTTTTT
TRBV7-9	TRBJ2-7	-	-	CASSLVEVEQYF	TGTGCCAGCAGCTTAGTCGAGGTGGAGCAGTACTTC
TRBV28	TRBJ2-3	-	TRBD2	CASSFYPRLAGVLNF	TGTGCCAGCAGTTTCTACCCGCGACTAGCGGGAGTTCTGAATTTT
TRBV28	TRBJ2-3	once	-	CASSLAGFTDTQYF	TGTGCCAGCAGTTTAGCAGGATTCACAGATACGCAGTATTTT
TRBV27	TRBJ2-2	-	-	CASSLSPGRWTGELFF	TGTGCCAGCAGTTTATCCCCGGGCCGATGGACCGGGGAGCTGTTTTTT
TRBV7-9	TRBJ2-5	-	TRBD2	CASSLGFGAGAGQTQYF	TGTGCCAGCAGCTTAGGGTTCGGAGCGGGAGCCGGACAGACCCAGTACTTC
TRBV28	TRBJ1-5	-	-	CASTVTTAFPQHF	TGTGCCAGCACGGTGACAACGGCGTTTCCCCAGCATTTT
TRBV19	TRBJ1-5	-	-	CASSLADLGQPQHF	TGTGCCAGTAGTTTGGCCGATCTAGGGCAGCCCCAGCATTTT
TRBV27	TRBJ2-7	-	TRBD2	CASGGLAGDEQYF	TGTGCCAGCGGAGGACTAGCGGGGGACGAGCAGTACTTC
TRBV7-9	TRBJ2-4	-	-	CASSLSGLAKNIQYF	TGTGCCAGCAGCCTCTCGGGACTAGCCAAAAACATTCAGTACTTC
TRBV9	TRBJ1-2	-	-	CASSVEGYGYTF	TGTGCCAGCAGCGTAGAGGGCTATGGCTACACCTTC
TRBV4-1	TRBJ2-3	-	TRBD1	CASSPGTGVKDTQYF	TGCGCCAGCAGCCCCGGGACAGGGGTGAAAGATACGCAGTATTTT
TRBV7-8	TRBJ2-1	few	-	CASSFGPNEQFF	TGTGCCAGCAGCTTCGGACCTAATGAGCAGTTCTTC
TRBV27	TRBJ2-1	-	-	CASSLRVAHNEQFF	TGTGCCAGCAGTTTAAGGGTAGCGCACAATGAGCAGTTCTTC
TRBV5-1	TRBJ2-2	-	TRBD1	CATSRNRGATGELFF	TGCGCCACCTCCCGGAACAGGGGGGCCACCGGGGAGCTGTTTTTT
TRBV4-2	TRBJ2-5	once	-	CASSQEIINPDGTQYF	TGTGCCAGCAGCCAAGAGATCATCAACCCCGATGGGACCCAGTACTTC
TRBV9	TRBJ2-1	-	-	CASSVAQNYEQFF	TGTGCCAGCAGCGTAGCCCAGAACTATGAGCAGTTCTTC
TRBV11-2	TRBJ2-3	-	-	CASRPPGVPDTQYF	TGTGCCAGCAGGCCCCCCGGGGTCCCAGATACGCAGTATTTT
TRBV10-1	TRBJ1-3	once	-	CASSTAKPDGGNTIYF	TGCGCCAGCAGTACAGCCAAACCCGACGGAGGAAACACCATATATTTT
TRBV30	TRBJ1-1	-	TRBD1	CAWSYGQGRTEAFF	TGTGCCTGGTCCTATGGACAGGGGAGAACTGAAGCTTTCTTT
TRBV29-1	TRBJ2-3	-	-	CSVEEGSLIDTQYF	TGCAGCGTTGAAGAGGGATCTTTGATAGATACGCAGTATTTT
TRBV27	TRBJ2-3	-	-	CASSPKTPTGITDTQYF	TGTGCCAGCAGTCCAAAGACCCCCACAGGAATCACAGATACGCAGTATTTT
TRBV4-1	TRBJ2-7	once	-	CASSQPGAPGEQYF	TGCGCCAGCAGCCAGCCAGGGGCCCCTGGAGAGCAGTACTTC
TRBV9	TRBJ2-1	-	-	CASSPDSDEQFF	TGTGCCAGCAGCCCGGACAGCGATGAGCAGTTCTTC
TRBV4-1	TRBJ2-3	-	-	CASSQPLGRGVSTDTQYF	TGCGCCAGCAGCCAACCTCTCGGCAGGGGGGTTAGCACAGATACGCAGTATTTT
TRBV10-1	TRBJ2-2	-	TRBD2	CASSGGLSLTGELFF	TGCGCCAGCAGTGGGGGACTATCGCTAACCGGGGAGCTGTTTTTT
TRBV7-9	TRBJ2-3	-	-	CASSLAQGGTDTQYF	TGTGCCAGCAGCTTGGCACAGGGGGGGACAGATACGCAGTATTTT
TRBV6-5	TRBJ2-7	-	-	CASSYEGSYEQYF	TGTGCCAGCAGTTACGAGGGTAGTTACGAGCAGTACTTC
TRBV28	TRBJ1-2	-	-	CASQGYGYTF	TGTGCCAGCCAGGGCTATGGCTACACCTTC